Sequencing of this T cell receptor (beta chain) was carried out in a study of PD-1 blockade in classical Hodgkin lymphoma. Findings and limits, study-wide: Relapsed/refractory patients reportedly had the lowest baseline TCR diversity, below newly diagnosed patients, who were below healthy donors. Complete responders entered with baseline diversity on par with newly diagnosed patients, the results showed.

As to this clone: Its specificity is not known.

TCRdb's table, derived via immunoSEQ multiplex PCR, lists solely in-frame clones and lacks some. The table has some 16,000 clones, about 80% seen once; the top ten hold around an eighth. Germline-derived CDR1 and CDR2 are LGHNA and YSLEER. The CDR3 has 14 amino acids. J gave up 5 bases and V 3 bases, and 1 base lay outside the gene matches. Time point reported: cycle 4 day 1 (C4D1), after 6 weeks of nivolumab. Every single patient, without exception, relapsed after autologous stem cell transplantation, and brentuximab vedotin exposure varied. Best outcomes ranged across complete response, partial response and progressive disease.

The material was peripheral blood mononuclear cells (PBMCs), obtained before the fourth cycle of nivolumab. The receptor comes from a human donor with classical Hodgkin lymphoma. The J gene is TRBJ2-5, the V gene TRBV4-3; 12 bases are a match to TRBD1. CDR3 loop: CASSQGTGGETQYF. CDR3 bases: TGCGCCAGCAGCCAGGGGACAGGGGGCGAGACCCAGTACTTC.